This entry features one TCR beta chain sequence. Its antigen is unidentified. Per germline, CDR1 LNHDA and CDR2 SQIVND (reference sequence). The V end was cut by 4 bases, the J end by 8 bases, with 14 bases between. The CDR3 totals 13 residues. The data belong to a study of T cells in localized non-small cell lung cancer. Study findings and constraints: Longer overall survival was seen with higher T cell density measured in blood. Uninvolved adjacent lung had more T cell clonality than any other tissue, topping tumor. A median around 55 of the top 100 tumor clones appeared in adjacent lung.

Assay: immunoSEQ multiplex PCR; the TCRdb copy retains only in-frame clones and omits some. Of over 30,000 clones listed, roughly 90% are singletons. Sample: peripheral blood, taken before any cancer treatment. The clonotype originates from a man between 40 and 70 years old with stage I lung adenocarcinoma. V gene TRBV19 combines with J gene TRBJ1-1; maybe TRBD1 (6 bases). CDR3 coding DNA: TGTGCCAGTAGTACCTTAGACAGGAAGGAAGCTTTCTTT. It specifies CASSTLDRKEAFF.